Sequencing of this T cell receptor (beta chain) was carried out in a study of blood T cell repertoires in COVID-19. Study summary: PBMCs, B-cell-depleted T cells, or T cells provided the cDNA or gDNA that made up the material.

Germline loops: CDR1 SGHAT, CDR2 FQNNGV. The CDR3 has 14 residues. Trimming shortened V by 0 bases and J by 5 bases, and 8 bases separated the two germline ends. Per the study methods: Estimation of nucleated cell counts relied on the amplification of reference gene primers. Libraries were prepared by immunoSEQ multiplex PCR; TCRdb keeps only in-frame clonotypes and omits some of them. V, J and clone size reflect that table, while D and trimming were determined from the DNA. Of some 390,000 clones in the sample, roughly 86% were seen once. The rearrangement uses TRBV11-2 and TRBJ1-3; D unresolved. The sample was peripheral blood. This TCR was sampled from a human donor in a cohort sampled during active COVID-19. CDR3 bases: TGTGCCAGCAGCTTAGATACAGACCGAAACACCATATATTTT. Amino acid sequence: CASSLDTDRNTIYF.